These T cell receptor beta chains were read from a single sample in a study of cytomegalovirus exposure and HLA in healthy donors. Assay used: immunoSEQ multiplex PCR; TCRdb lists only in-frame clones, some missing. The table includes roughly 250,000 clones, 80% to 90% detected once. The sequenced sample was PBMCs. The receptors stem from a woman between 35 and 50 years old in good health and CMV-seropositive. Each CDR3 is given with its conserved first and last residue. A D gene is named only where the DNA matches it firmly. Clone size is shown for a subset of rows, as once, few, many or a class of expanded clone.

size	V	J	D	CDR3	DNA
.	TRBV27	TRBJ1-1	.	CASGGGWGTEAFF	TGTGCCAGCGGGGGGGGTTGGGGCACTGAAGCTTTCTTT
.	TRBV19	TRBJ2-1	.	CAIKDTYYNEQFF	TGTGCCATCAAAGACACGTATTACAATGAGCAGTTCTTC
.	TRBV6-1	TRBJ1-5	.	CASRNPTGSNQPQHF	TGTGCCAGCAGAAACCCTACGGGTAGCAATCAGCCCCAGCATTTT
.	TRBV7-9	TRBJ2-5	.	CASSLAGAPSREQYF	TGTGCCAGCAGCTTAGCGGGGGCTCCCTCGCGGGAGCAGTACTTC
.	TRBV25-1	TRBJ2-3	.	CASSESGILGTDTQYF	TGTGCCAGCAGTGAATCGGGGATTCTAGGCACAGATACGCAGTATTTT
once	TRBV7-7	TRBJ2-1	.	CASSPHLSSYNEQFF	TGTGCCAGCTCACCCCATCTGAGCTCCTACAATGAGCAGTTCTTC
.	TRBV18	TRBJ2-7	TRBD2	CASSSSGRILEQYF	TGTGCCAGCTCATCTAGCGGGAGGATTCTCGAGCAGTACTTC
once	TRBV28	TRBJ1-6	TRBD1	CASSRPGQGDSPLHF	TGTGCCAGCAGTAGACCCGGACAGGGTGATTCACCCCTCCACTTT
.	TRBV9	TRBJ2-7	.	CASSPFISGNYEQYF	TGTGCCAGCAGCCCATTCATTAGCGGAAACTACGAGCAGTACTTC
.	TRBV5-6	TRBJ1-4	.	CASSLKAGPGGKLFF	TGTGCCAGCAGCTTGAAGGCCGGGCCGGGGGGAAAACTGTTTTTT
.	TRBV2	TRBJ2-1	TRBD2	CASRGLAGVGEQFF	TGTGCCAGCCGAGGGCTAGCGGGAGTGGGAGAGCAGTTCTTC
.	TRBV27	TRBJ1-1	TRBD1	CASRKLGQGAIGTEAFF	TGTGCCAGCAGAAAGTTGGGACAGGGGGCAATAGGCACTGAAGCTTTCTTT
.	TRBV7-2	TRBJ2-1	.	CASRSTGNEQFF	TGTGCCAGCAGATCAACAGGGAATGAGCAGTTCTTC
.	TRBV7-2	TRBJ2-3	TRBD2	CASSATGTSGRGQYF	TGTGCCAGCAGCGCAACCGGGACTAGCGGGAGGGGGCAGTATTTT